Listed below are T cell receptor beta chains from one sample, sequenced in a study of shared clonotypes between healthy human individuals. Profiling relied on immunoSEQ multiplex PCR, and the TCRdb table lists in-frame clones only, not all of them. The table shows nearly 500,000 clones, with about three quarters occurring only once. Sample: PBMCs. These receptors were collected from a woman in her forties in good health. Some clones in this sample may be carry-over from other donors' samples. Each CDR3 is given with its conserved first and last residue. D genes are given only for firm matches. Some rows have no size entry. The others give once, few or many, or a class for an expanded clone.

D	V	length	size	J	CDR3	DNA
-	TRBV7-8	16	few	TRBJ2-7	CASSLRSGTSTYEQYF	TGTGCCAGCAGCCTAAGGTCGGGGACCTCAACCTACGAGCAGTACTTC
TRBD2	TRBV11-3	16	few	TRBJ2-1	CASSRRTSGRSNEQFF	TGTGCCAGCAGCCGTAGGACTAGCGGGAGATCCAATGAGCAGTTCTTC
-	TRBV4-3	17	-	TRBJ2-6	CASSHDPRVSGANVLTF	TGCGCCAGCAGCCATGACCCGAGAGTGTCTGGGGCCAACGTCCTGACTTTC
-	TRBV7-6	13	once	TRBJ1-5	CASSLARDQPQHF	TGTGCCAGCAGCTTGGCCAGAGATCAGCCCCAGCATTTT
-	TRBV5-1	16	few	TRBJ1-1	CASSLRGDMMNTEAFF	TGCGCCAGCAGCTTGAGGGGAGACATGATGAACACTGAAGCTTTCTTT
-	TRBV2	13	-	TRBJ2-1	CASSGGPYNEQFF	TGTGCCAGCAGTGGAGGGCCCTACAATGAGCAGTTCTTC
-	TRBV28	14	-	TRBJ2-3	CASSFGGSTDTQYF	TGTGCCAGCAGTTTTGGTGGGAGCACAGATACGCAGTATTTT
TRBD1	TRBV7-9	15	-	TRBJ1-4	CASSLVGQGNEKLFF	TGTGCCAGCAGCTTAGTTGGACAGGGGAATGAAAAACTGTTTTTT
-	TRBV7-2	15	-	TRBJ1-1	CASSLEATTNTEAFF	TGTGCCAGCAGCTTAGAGGCAACGACGAACACTGAAGCTTTCTTT
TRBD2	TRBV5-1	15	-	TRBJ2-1	CASTLVAGTYNEQFF	TGCGCCAGCACCCTTGTAGCGGGTACCTACAATGAGCAGTTCTTC
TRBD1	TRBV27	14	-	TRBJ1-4	CASRRGQANEKLFF	TGTGCCAGCAGGAGGGGGCAGGCTAATGAAAAACTGTTTTTT
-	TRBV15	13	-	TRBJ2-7	CATSRDRGMEQYF	TGTGCCACCAGCAGAGATAGGGGGATGGAGCAGTACTTC
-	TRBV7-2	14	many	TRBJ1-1	CASRPQNLNTEAFF	TGTGCCAGCAGACCACAGAACTTGAACACTGAAGCTTTCTTT
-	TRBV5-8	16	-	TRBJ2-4	CASSRSPREGKNIQYF	TGTGCCAGCAGCCGGAGCCCCCGGGAAGGGAAAAACATTCAGTACTTC
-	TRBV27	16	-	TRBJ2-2	CASSLRDAPMMGELFF	TGTGCCAGCAGCCTGCGGGACGCGCCGATGATGGGGGAGCTGTTTTTT
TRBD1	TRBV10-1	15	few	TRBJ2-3	CASSDGTAHTDTQYF	TGCGCCAGCAGTGATGGGACAGCGCACACAGATACGCAGTATTTT